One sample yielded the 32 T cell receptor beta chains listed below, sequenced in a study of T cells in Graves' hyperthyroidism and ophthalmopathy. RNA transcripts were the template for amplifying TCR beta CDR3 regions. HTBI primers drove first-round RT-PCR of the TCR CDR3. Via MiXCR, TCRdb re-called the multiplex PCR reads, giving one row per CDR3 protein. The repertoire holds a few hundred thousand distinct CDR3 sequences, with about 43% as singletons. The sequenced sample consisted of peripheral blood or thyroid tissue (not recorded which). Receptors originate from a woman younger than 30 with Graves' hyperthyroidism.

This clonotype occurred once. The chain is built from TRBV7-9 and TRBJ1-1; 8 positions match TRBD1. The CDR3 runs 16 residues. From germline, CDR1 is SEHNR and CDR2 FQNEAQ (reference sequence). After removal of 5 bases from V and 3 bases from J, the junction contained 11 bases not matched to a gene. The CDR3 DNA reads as TGTGCCAGCAGCCTAGGGGGGACAGGATGGTACACTGAAGCTTTCTTT. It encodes CASSLGGTGWYTEAFF. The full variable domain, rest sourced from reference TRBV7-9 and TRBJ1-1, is DTGVSQNPRHKITKRGQNVTFRCDPISEHNRLYWYRQTLGQGPEFLTYFQNEAQLEKSRLLSDRFSAERPKGSFSTLEIQRTEQGDSAMYLCASSLGGTGWYTEAFFGQGTRLTVV.

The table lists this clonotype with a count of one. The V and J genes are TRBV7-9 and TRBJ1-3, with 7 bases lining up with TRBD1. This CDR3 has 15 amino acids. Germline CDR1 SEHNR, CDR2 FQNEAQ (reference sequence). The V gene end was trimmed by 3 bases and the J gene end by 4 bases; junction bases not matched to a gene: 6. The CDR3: CASSLTGMGGNTIYF. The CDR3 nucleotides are TGTGCCAGCAGCTTGACAGGGATGGGGGGAAACACCATATATTTT.

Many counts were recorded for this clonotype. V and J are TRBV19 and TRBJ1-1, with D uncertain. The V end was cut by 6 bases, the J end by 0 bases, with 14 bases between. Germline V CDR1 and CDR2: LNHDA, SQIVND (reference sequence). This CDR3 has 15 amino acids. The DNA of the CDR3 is TGTGCCAGTAGAGCCCCCTGGCCTATGAACACTGAAGCTTTCTTT. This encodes CASRAPWPMNTEAFF.

The CDR3 loop reads CASGLTPGKLFF. CDR3 DNA: TGTGCCAGCGGATTGACCCCGGGAAAACTGTTTTTT. V and J are TRBV5-5 and TRBJ1-4; D uncertain. The CDR3 totals 12 residues. Germline-derived CDR1 and CDR2 are SGHKS and YYEKEE (reference sequence). V was shortened by 7 bases and J by 10 bases, with 14 bases between the two germline ends.

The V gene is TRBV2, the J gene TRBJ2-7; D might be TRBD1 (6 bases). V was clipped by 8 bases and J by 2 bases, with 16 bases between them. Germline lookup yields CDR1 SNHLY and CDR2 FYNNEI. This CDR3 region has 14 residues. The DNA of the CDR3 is TGTGCCAGCCTGAACCAGGGGCCCACCTACGAGCAGTACTTC. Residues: CASLNQGPTYEQYF.

The CDR3 loop is CASSFPQPNEQYF. The CDR3 DNA is TGTGCCAGCAGCTTTCCACAGCCCAATGAGCAGTACTTC. This chain joins TRBV7-8 and TRBJ2-7; D not resolved. V was shortened by 3 bases and J by 7 bases, with 13 bases between the two germline ends. The CDR3 sequence is 13 residues long. CDR1 and CDR2 (germline): SGHVS, FQNEAQ.

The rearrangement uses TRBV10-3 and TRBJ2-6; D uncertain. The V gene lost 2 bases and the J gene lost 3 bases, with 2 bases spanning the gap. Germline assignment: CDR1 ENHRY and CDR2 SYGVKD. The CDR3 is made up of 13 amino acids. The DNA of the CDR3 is TGTGCCATCAGTGAGGATGGGGCCAACGTCCTGACTTTC. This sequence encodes CAISEDGANVLTF.

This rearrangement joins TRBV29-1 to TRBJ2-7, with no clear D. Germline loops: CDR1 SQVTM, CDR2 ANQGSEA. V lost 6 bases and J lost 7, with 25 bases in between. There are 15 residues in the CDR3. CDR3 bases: TGCAGCGTGAGGCCATCGGGCGGATTCTACAATGAGCAGTACTTC. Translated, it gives CSVRPSGGFYNEQYF.

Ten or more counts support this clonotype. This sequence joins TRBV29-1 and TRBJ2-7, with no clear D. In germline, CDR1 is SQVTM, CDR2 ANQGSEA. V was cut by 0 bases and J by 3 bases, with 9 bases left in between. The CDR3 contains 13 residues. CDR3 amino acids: CSVEDNQYYEQYF. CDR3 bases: TGCAGCGTTGAAGATAATCAGTACTACGAGCAGTACTTC.

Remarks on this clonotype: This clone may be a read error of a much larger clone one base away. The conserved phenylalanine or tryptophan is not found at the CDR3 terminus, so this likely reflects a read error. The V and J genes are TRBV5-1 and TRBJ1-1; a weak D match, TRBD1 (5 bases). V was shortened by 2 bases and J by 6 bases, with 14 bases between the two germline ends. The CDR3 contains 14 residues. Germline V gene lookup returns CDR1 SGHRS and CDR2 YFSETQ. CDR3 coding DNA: TGCGCCAGCAGCTTAGAGGGGCCGGGTGCTGAAGCTTTCCTT. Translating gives CASSLEGPGAEAFL.

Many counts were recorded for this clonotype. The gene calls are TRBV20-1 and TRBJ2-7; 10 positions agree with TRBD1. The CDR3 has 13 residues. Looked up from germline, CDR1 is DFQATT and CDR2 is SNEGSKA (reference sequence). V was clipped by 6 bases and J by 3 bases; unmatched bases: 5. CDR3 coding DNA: TGCAGTGCCAGCCGGGACAGGGGCTACGAGCAGTACTTC. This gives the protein CSASRDRGYEQYF.

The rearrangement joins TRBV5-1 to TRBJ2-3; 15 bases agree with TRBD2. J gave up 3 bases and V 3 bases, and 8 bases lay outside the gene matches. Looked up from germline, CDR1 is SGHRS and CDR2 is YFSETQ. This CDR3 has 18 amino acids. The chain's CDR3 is CASSSGLAGGPGTDTQYF. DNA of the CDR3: TGCGCCAGCAGCTCCGGACTAGCGGGAGGGCCAGGTACAGATACGCAGTATTTT. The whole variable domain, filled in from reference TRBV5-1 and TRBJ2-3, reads KAGVTQTPRYLIKTRGQQVTLSCSPISGHRSVSWYQQTPGQGLQFLFEYFSETQRNKGNFPGRFSGRQFSNSRSEMNVSTLELGDSALYLCASSSGLAGGPGTDTQYFGPGTRLTVL.

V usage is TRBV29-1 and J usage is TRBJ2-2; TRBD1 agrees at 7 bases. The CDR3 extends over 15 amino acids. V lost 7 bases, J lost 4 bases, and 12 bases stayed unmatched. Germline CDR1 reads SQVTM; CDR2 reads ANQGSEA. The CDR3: CSDRPTRGPTGELFF. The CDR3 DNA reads TGCAGCGACCGACCAACAAGGGGGCCCACCGGGGAGCTGTTTTTT.

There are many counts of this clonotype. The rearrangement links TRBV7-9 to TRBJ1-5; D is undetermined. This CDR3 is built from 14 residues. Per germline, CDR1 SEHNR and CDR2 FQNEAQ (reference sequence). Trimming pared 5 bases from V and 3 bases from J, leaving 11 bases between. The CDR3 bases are TGTGCCAGCAGCGCCTCAGGAGACAATCAGCCCCAGCATTTT. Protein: CASSASGDNQPQHF.

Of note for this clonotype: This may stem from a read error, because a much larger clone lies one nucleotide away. The CDR3 nucleotides read TGTGCCAGCAGCCAAGATCGAAGGGGGCAGCGCATCTATGGCTACACCTTC. Its translation is CASSQDRRGQRIYGYTF. This chain uses TRBV4-2 with TRBJ1-2, with 7 nucleotides matching TRBD1. CDR3 length equals 17 residues. Unmatched junction bases numbered 11, after V lost 0 bases and J lost 4 bases. In germline, CDR1 is LGHNA, CDR2 YNFKEQ.

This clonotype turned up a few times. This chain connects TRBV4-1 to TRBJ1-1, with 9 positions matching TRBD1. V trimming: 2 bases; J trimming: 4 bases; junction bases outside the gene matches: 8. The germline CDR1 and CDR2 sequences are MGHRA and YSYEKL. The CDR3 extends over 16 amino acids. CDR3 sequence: CASSQRGTGGITEAFF. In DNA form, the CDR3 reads TGCGCCAGCAGCCAAAGGGGAACAGGGGGCATCACTGAAGCTTTCTTT.

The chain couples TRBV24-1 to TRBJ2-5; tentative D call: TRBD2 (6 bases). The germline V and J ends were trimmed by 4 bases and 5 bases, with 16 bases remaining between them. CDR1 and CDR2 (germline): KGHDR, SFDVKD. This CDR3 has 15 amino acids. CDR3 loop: CATSDTGGLGETQYF. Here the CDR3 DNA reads TGTGCCACCAGTGACACCGGGGGATTGGGGGAGACCCAGTACTTC.

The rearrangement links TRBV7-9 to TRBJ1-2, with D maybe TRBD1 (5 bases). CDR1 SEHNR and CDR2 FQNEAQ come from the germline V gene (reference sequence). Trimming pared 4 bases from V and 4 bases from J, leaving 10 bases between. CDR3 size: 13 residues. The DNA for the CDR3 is TGTGCCAGCAGCTCAACCGGGACCTATGGCTACACCTTC. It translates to CASSSTGTYGYTF.

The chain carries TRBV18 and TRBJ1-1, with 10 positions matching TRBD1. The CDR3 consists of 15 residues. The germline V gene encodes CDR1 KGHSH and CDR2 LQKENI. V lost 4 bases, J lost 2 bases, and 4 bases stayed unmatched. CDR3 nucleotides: TGTGCCAGCTCACTTCGGACAGGGGGAAACACTGAAGCTTTCTTT. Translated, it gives CASSLRTGGNTEAFF. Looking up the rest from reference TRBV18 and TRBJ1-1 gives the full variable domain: NAGVMQNPRHLVRRRGQEARLRCSPMKGHSHVYWYRQLPEEGLKFMVYLQKENIIDESGMPKERFSAEFPKEGPSILRIQQVVRGDSAAYFCASSLRTGGNTEAFFGQGTRLTVV.

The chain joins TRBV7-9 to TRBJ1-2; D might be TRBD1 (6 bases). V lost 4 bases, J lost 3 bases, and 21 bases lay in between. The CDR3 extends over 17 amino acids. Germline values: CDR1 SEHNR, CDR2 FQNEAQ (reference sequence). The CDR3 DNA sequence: TGTGCCAGCAGCTCCCCGGGAGCCGACAGGCTTCACTATGGCTACACCTTC. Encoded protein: CASSSPGADRLHYGYTF.

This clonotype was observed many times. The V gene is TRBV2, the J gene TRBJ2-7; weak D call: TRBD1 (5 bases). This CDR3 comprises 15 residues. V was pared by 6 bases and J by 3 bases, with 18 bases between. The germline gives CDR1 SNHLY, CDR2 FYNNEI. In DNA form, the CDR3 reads TGTGCCAGCAGGATGGGTCAGGGCCTAATCTACGAGCAGTACTTC. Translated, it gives CASRMGQGLIYEQYF.

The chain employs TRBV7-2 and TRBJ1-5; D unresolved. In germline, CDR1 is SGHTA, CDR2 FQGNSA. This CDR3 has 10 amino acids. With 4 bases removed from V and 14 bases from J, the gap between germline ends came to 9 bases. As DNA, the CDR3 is TGTGCCAGCAGCTCCAGCTACGAGCATTTT. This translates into CASSSSYEHF.

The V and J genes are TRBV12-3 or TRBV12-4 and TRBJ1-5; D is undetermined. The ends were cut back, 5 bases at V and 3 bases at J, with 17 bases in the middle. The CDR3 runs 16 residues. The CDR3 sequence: CASSHTKRAYNQPQHF. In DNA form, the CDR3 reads TGTGCCAGCAGTCATACGAAAAGGGCCTACAATCAGCCCCAGCATTTT.

For the CDR3, the DNA is TGTGCCAGCAGCGCCGGACAGGGCGGCGGGGAGCCCCAGCATTTT. It translates to CASSAGQGGGEPQHF. The chain has TRBV9 and TRBJ1-5, with 8 nucleotides matching TRBD1. The CDR3 has 15 amino acids. From germline, CDR1 is SGDLS and CDR2 YYNGEE. The V segment lost 3 bases and the J segment 8 bases; nucleotides outside the gene matches: 10.

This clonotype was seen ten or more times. The CDR3 reads CASRKGVAGGPSYEQYF. The CDR3 nucleotides read TGTGCCAGCAGGAAAGGGGTAGCGGGAGGTCCCTCCTACGAGCAGTACTTC. The rearrangement joins TRBV2 to TRBJ2-7; TRBD2 aligns across 10 bases. V trimming: 6 bases; J trimming: 0 bases; junction bases outside the gene matches: 11. This CDR3 contains 17 residues. Per the germline V gene, CDR1 is SNHLY and CDR2 is FYNNEI.

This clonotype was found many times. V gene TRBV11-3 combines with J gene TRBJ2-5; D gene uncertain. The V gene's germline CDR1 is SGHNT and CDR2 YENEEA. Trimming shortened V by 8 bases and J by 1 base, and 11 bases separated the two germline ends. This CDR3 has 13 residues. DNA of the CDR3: TGTGCCAGCGGTCACTGGAGCCAAGAGACCCAGTACTTC. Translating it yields CASGHWSQETQYF.

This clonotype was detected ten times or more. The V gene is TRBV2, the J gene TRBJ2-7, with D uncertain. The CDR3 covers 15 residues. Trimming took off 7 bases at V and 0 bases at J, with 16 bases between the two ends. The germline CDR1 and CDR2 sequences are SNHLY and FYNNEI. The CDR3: CASTGFGESSYEQYF. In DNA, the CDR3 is TGTGCCAGCACCGGATTTGGCGAGAGCTCCTACGAGCAGTACTTC.

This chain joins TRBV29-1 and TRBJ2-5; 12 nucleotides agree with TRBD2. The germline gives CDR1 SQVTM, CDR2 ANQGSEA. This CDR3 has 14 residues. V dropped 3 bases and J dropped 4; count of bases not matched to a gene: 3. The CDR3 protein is CSVDRLAGVETQYF. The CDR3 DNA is TGCAGCGTTGACCGACTAGCGGGAGTAGAGACCCAGTACTTC.

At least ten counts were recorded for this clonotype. CDR3 nucleotides: TGTGCCAGCAGCTTCGGCGGCCCCACCACCGGGGAGCTGTTTTTT. Protein product: CASSFGGPTTGELFF. This rearrangement joins TRBV5-6 to TRBJ2-2; D is unresolved. Germline CDR1 and CDR2: SGHDT and YYEEEE. V lost 2 bases to trimming and J lost 4 bases, with 12 bases between them. The CDR3 runs 15 residues.

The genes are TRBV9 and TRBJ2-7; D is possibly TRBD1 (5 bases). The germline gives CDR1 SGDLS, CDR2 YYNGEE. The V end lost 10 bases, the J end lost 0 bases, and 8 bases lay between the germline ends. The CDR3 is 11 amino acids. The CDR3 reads CALRDSYEQYF. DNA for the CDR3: TGTGCCCTCAGGGACTCCTACGAGCAGTACTTC.

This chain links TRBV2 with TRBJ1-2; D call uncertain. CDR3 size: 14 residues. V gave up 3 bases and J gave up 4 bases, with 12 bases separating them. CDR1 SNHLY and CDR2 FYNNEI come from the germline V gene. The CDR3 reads CASSEDAGVYGYTF. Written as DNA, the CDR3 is TGTGCCAGCAGTGAGGACGCGGGCGTCTATGGCTACACCTTC. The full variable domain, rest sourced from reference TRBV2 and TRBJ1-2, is EPEVTQTPSHQVTQMGQEVILRCVPISNHLYFYWYRQILGQKVEFLVSFYNNEISEKSEIFDDQFSVERPDGSNFTLKIRSTKLEDSAMYFCASSEDAGVYGYTFGSGTRLTVV.

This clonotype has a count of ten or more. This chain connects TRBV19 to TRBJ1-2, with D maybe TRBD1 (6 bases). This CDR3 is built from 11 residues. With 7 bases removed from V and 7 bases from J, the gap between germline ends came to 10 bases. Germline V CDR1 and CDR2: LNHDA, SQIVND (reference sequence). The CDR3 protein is CASKTGFGYTF. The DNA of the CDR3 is TGTGCCAGTAAAACAGGGTTTGGCTACACCTTC.